One TCR beta chain is described in this entry. No antigen is known for it. The sample is drawn from a study of T-cell memory formation after mild COVID-19. Study-level background: Across donors, TCR clusters were largely donor specific.

Study-wide results and limits: Among CD4+ contracting clones, most were CM and EM, and CD8+ ones EMRA.

MiXCR, applied by TCRdb to the 5' RACE reads, yields one record per CDR3 protein. Of 500,000 to 650,000 distinct CDR3 sequences listed, roughly 21% were seen once; the top ten hold 7% to 9%. The ends were cut back, 5 bases at V and 9 bases at J, with 19 bases in the middle. The CDR3 consists of 14 residues. The J gene is TRBJ1-1, the V gene TRBV12-3 or TRBV12-4, with D possibly TRBD1 on 6 matching bases. Material for sequencing was PBMCs or a T cell subset sorted from them (not recorded which). The clonotype originates from an adult woman who had mild COVID-19 (a few samples of this study predate the infection). Cell type and time point are not known. The CDR3 nucleotides are TGTGCCAGCAGTGTTCAGGGGACGGGACTTAAAGCTTTCTTT. Translation gives CASSVQGTGLKAFF.